These T cell receptor beta chains were read from a single sample in a study of Ad26.COV2.S vaccination and SARS-CoV-2 variants. The protocol was immunoSEQ multiplex PCR, while the TCRdb copy is restricted to in-frame clones and leaves out a portion. Of about 370,000 clones in the sample, 75% to 90% are singletons; the top ten hold approximately 3.7%. The source was peripheral blood, collected in a trial of Ad26.COV2.S vaccine versus placebo. These receptors came from a person aged 18 to 59 who received the Ad26.COV2.S COVID-19 vaccine or a placebo. The CDR3 runs from the conserved cysteine through the conserved F or W. A D gene is named only where the DNA matches it firmly. Size tells how often a clone was seen (once, few, many) or the class of an expanded clone, and some rows leave it out.

J,length,V,D,size,CDR3,DNA
TRBJ2-1,13,TRBV29-1,TRBD1,-,CSVWGQGDNEQFF,TGCAGCGTCTGGGGACAGGGAGACAATGAGCAGTTCTTC
TRBJ1-2,15,TRBV5-4,TRBD1,-,CASSLGTGGGYGYTF,TGTGCCAGCAGCTTGGGGACAGGGGGAGGCTATGGCTACACCTTC
TRBJ2-2,18,TRBV30,TRBD2,-,CAWSVHSSGGLYAGELFF,TGTGCCTGGAGTGTACATAGTAGCGGGGGACTTTACGCCGGGGAGCTGTTTTTT
TRBJ2-3,14,TRBV5-1,-,-,CASGGGAGTDTQYF,TGCGCCAGCGGAGGGGGGGCGGGCACAGATACGCAGTATTTT
TRBJ2-7,14,TRBV10-1,TRBD1,-,CASSAGTATYEQYF,TGCGCCAGCAGTGCCGGGACAGCTACCTACGAGCAGTACTTC
TRBJ2-1,12,TRBV6-2/TRBV6-3,-,-,CASSPKGIQQFF,TGTGCCAGCAGCCCAAAGGGAATTCAGCAGTTCTTC
TRBJ2-7,14,TRBV6-5,-,-,CASSFPGERGEQYF,TGTGCCAGCAGTTTCCCCGGGGAAAGGGGCGAGCAGTACTTC
TRBJ1-3,12,TRBV12-3/TRBV12-4,-,-,CASRLQGNTIYF,TGTGCCAGCAGGCTTCAGGGAAACACCATATATTTT
TRBJ2-2,16,TRBV5-1,TRBD2,-,CASSYGGTTNTGELFF,TGCGCCAGCAGCTACGGGGGGACTACGAACACCGGGGAGCTGTTTTTT
TRBJ1-4,15,TRBV18,-,-,CASSSLGGGVEKLFF,TGTGCCAGCTCGTCCCTGGGGGGAGGAGTTGAAAAACTGTTTTTT
TRBJ1-3,15,TRBV6-6,-,-,CASSQDTSSGNTIYF,TGTGCCAGCAGTCAGGACACGAGCTCTGGAAACACCATATATTTT
TRBJ2-7,17,TRBV18,TRBD1,-,CASSPLILGQGSYEQYF,TGTGCCAGCTCACCCCTAATCCTAGGACAGGGTTCCTACGAGCAGTACTTC
TRBJ2-7,16,TRBV5-1,-,-,CASSLRTPPSSYEQYF,TGCGCCAGCAGCTTGAGGACACCTCCTAGCTCCTACGAGCAGTACTTC
TRBJ1-5,14,TRBV21-1,-,-,CASKELASNQPQHF,TGTGCCAGCAAAGAACTCGCTAGCAATCAGCCCCAGCATTTT
TRBJ2-7,16,TRBV5-4,TRBD2,-,CASSPSLAGGRYEQYF,TGTGCCAGCAGCCCGTCACTAGCGGGGGGGCGTTACGAGCAGTACTTC
TRBJ1-1,15,TRBV3-1/TRBV3-2,TRBD1,-,CASSQDRGANTEAFF,TGTGCCAGCAGCCAGGACAGGGGAGCGAACACTGAAGCTTTCTTT
TRBJ2-1,16,TRBV4-1,-,-,CASSQEELGSYNEQFF,TGCGCCAGCAGCCAAGAGGAGTTGGGCTCCTACAATGAGCAGTTCTTC
TRBJ2-2,14,TRBV2,-,-,CASSSHSDTGELFF,TGTGCCAGCAGTTCCCACAGCGACACCGGGGAGCTGTTTTTT
TRBJ2-3,14,TRBV30,-,-,CAWRQAGGTDTQYF,TGTGCCTGGAGACAGGCGGGCGGCACAGATACGCAGTATTTT
TRBJ1-2,15,TRBV5-6,TRBD1,-,CASSSPGTGMYGYTF,TGTGCCAGCAGCTCGCCCGGGACAGGGATGTATGGCTACACCTTC
TRBJ1-6,17,TRBV19,-,once,CASSIDRGEVRNSPLHF,TGTGCCAGTAGTATAGATCGGGGGGAAGTAAGAAATTCACCCCTCCACTTT
TRBJ2-6,18,TRBV4-3,TRBD1,-,CASSQTGTAFSGANVLTF,TGCGCCAGCAGCCAAACCGGGACAGCTTTCTCTGGGGCCAACGTCCTGACTTTC
TRBJ1-6,12,TRBV27,-,-,CASSFYNSPLHF,TGTGCCAGCAGTTTTTATAATTCACCCCTCCACTTT
TRBJ1-1,14,TRBV7-9,-,-,CASSVGSLNTEAFF,TGTGCCAGCAGTGTAGGGAGTTTGAACACTGAAGCTTTCTTT
TRBJ2-5,16,TRBV11-2,TRBD2,-,CASSLELAGYQETQYF,TGTGCCAGCAGCTTAGAGCTAGCGGGGTACCAAGAGACCCAGTACTTC
TRBJ2-5,13,TRBV5-6,-,-,CASSTGLGRTQYF,TGTGCCAGCAGCACCGGACTGGGGCGGACCCAGTACTTC
TRBJ2-2,12,TRBV27,-,-,CASSFYTGELFF,TGTGCCAGCAGTTTTTACACCGGGGAGCTGTTTTTT
TRBJ1-2,16,TRBV30,-,-,CAWSVRAVGRGYGYTF,TGTGCCTGGAGTGTACGGGCAGTGGGCCGAGGGTATGGCTACACCTTC
TRBJ2-4,14,TRBV3-1/TRBV3-2,TRBD1,-,CASSRWTGENIQYF,TGTGCCAGCAGCCGATGGACAGGGGAAAACATTCAGTACTTC
TRBJ1-2,13,TRBV6-5,-,-,CASSPTDLRGYTF,TGTGCCAGCAGCCCGACAGATCTGAGAGGCTACACCTTC
TRBJ1-2,12,TRBV3-1/TRBV3-2,-,-,CASSQLSSGYTF,TGTGCCAGCAGCCAATTGAGTTCTGGCTACACCTTC
TRBJ2-6,14,TRBV18,-,-,CASSPTSGANVLTF,TGTGCCAGCTCACCAACCTCTGGGGCCAACGTCCTGACTTTC
TRBJ2-1,17,TRBV29-1,TRBD2,-,CSVRTSGGDISYNEQFF,TGCAGCGTTCGGACTAGCGGGGGGGATATCTCCTACAATGAGCAGTTCTTC
TRBJ2-1,14,TRBV18,-,-,CASSGGVGSNEQFF,TGTGCCAGCTCAGGGGGTGTTGGGAGCAATGAGCAGTTCTTC
TRBJ2-3,13,TRBV6-5,-,-,CASRVAVTDTQYF,TGTGCCAGCAGAGTAGCGGTCACAGATACGCAGTATTTT
TRBJ1-5,15,TRBV27,-,-,CASSLSGYSNQPQHF,TGTGCCAGCAGTTTGTCGGGATATAGCAATCAGCCCCAGCATTTT
TRBJ1-3,13,TRBV5-4,TRBD1,-,CASSSQGFGTIYF,TGTGCCAGCAGCTCACAGGGGTTTGGCACCATATATTTT
TRBJ1-4,15,TRBV25-1,-,-,CASSEPALTNEKLFF,TGTGCCAGCAGTGAGCCAGCTCTAACTAATGAAAAACTGTTTTTT
TRBJ1-2,18,TRBV11-1,-,-,CASSLAWSETGWVYGYTF,TGTGCCAGCAGCTTAGCGTGGTCAGAAACAGGGTGGGTCTATGGCTACACCTTC
TRBJ1-1,20,TRBV6-4,-,-,CASSGQARQRDKEWDTEAFF,TGTGCCAGCAGTGGGCAGGCCAGACAACGGGATAAAGAATGGGACACTGAAGCTTTCTTT
TRBJ1-2,13,TRBV7-2,-,once,CASSFGGFYGYTF,TGTGCCAGCAGCTTCGGGGGGTTTTATGGCTACACCTTC
TRBJ2-3,15,TRBV2,-,-,CASSYGQGPTDTQYF,TGTGCCAGCAGCTACGGTCAGGGGCCCACAGATACGCAGTATTTT